In this sample, the clone carrying this TCR beta chain turned up many times. These data belong to a study of regulatory T cells in long-lasting Graves disease. Both iRepertoire HTBI primers and Arm-PCR of CDR3 regions were used to build the TCR beta libraries. TCRdb used MiXCR to reprocess the multiplex PCR reads, holding one entry per CDR3 protein. The sample lists 500,000 to 700,000 distinct CDR3 sequences, less than 20% occurring once. Documented time point: newly diagnosed GD, antithyroid drugs for less than 3 months. TCR sequences were obtained from RNA taken from PBMCs. V was cut by 4 bases and J by 4 bases, with 13 bases left in between. The CDR3 is 14 residues long. The germline V gene has CDR1 LGHDT and CDR2 YNNKEL (reference sequence). This sample also belongs to another study, concerning T cells in Graves' hyperthyroidism and ophthalmopathy. From that paper: Stable disease denoted Graves' hyperthyroidism without ophthalmopathy progression within 18 months. During a first-round RT-PCR of the TCR CDR3, the HTBI primer set was used.

The sample in question was peripheral blood mononuclear cells (PBMCs), obtained at new diagnosis, from a patient treated with antithyroid drugs. The chain combines TRBV3-1 with TRBJ1-2; D remains unclear. This TCR came from a woman aged 25 to 45 with Graves disease. The CDR3 sequence: CASSPGPSAYGYTF. The CDR3 DNA is TGTGCCAGCAGCCCTGGCCCTTCCGCCTATGGCTACACCTTC.